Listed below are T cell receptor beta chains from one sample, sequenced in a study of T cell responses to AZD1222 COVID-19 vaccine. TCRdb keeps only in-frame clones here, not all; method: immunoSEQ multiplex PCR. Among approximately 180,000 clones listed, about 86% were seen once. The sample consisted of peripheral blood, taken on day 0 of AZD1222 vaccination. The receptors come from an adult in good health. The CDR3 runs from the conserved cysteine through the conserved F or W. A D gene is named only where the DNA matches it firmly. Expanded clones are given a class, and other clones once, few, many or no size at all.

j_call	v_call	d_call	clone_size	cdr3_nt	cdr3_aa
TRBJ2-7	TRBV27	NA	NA	TGTGCCAGCAGTTTTACAGGGCCCTACGAGCAGTACTTC	CASSFTGPYEQYF
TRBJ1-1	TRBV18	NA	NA	TGTGCCAGCTCTCAACAACCGAACACTGAAGCTTTCTTT	CASSQQPNTEAFF
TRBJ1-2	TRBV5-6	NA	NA	TGTGCCAGCAGCTTTAGGGGCGGCTACACCTTC	CASSFRGGYTF
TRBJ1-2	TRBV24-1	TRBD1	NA	TGTGCCACCAGTGATCAAGACAGGGCTGTAGGCTACACCTTC	CATSDQDRAVGYTF
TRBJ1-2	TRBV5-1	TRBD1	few	TGCGCCAGCACCTCGAATAAGGACAGGGGTGGCTACACCTTC	CASTSNKDRGGYTF
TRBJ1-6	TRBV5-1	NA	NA	TGCGCCAGCAGCTTGGGCTCCGATAATTCACCCCTCCACTTT	CASSLGSDNSPLHF
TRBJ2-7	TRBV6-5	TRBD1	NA	TGTGCCAGCACGCTGGGGACAGGCCCCTACGAGCAGTACTTC	CASTLGTGPYEQYF
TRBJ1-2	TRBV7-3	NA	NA	TGTGCCAGCAGCTCCTCGGGGAACTATGGCTACACCTTC	CASSSSGNYGYTF
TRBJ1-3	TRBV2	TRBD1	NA	TGTGCCAGCAGTGCCGGGACAGGGGGTAGAAACACCATATATTTT	CASSAGTGGRNTIYF
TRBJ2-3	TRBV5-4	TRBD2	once	TGTGCCAGCAGCCCCGGGACTAGCGGGGGAACTAGCACAGATACGCAGTATTTT	CASSPGTSGGTSTDTQYF
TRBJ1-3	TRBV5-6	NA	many	TGTGCCAGCACCCACCAGCGGGTCGTGGACACCATATATTTT	CASTHQRVVDTIYF
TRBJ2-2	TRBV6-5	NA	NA	TGTGCCAGCGTCAGAGGGCTTAACACCGGGGAGCTGTTTTTT	CASVRGLNTGELFF
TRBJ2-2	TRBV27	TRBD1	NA	TGTGCCAGCAGTCCTACAGGGGGCTACACCGGGGAGCTGTTTTTT	CASSPTGGYTGELFF
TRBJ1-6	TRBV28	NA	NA	TGTGCCAGCAGTTTATTTCAGAGGGCTAATTCACCCCTCCACTTT	CASSLFQRANSPLHF
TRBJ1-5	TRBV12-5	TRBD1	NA	TGTGCTAGTGGCTCGACAGGGGGACAGCCCCAGCATTTT	CASGSTGGQPQHF
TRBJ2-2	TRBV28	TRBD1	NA	TGTGCCAGCTGGAGACCGGGACAGGGGGACACCGGGGAGCTGTTTTTT	CASWRPGQGDTGELFF
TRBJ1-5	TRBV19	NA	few	TGTGCCAGTAGTATACGGGGCGGAGGCAATCAGCCCCAGCATTTT	CASSIRGGGNQPQHF
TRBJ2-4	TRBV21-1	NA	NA	TGTGCCAGCAGCAAAGTCGAGGGAGGCAAAAACATTCAGTACTTC	CASSKVEGGKNIQYF
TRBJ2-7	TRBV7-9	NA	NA	TGTGCCAGCAGCTCACGGGGGAGAGAGCAGTACTTC	CASSSRGREQYF
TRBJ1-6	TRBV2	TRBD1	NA	TGTGCCAGCAGTGGACGGACAGGGTACAGTCCCCTCCACTTT	CASSGRTGYSPLHF
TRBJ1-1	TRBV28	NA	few	TGTGCCAGCAGTTTAGGAGAGACAGGAAAAGCTTTCTTT	CASSLGETGKAFF
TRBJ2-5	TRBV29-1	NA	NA	TGCAGCGTTTCTGGGCAGGAGACCCAGTACTTC	CSVSGQETQYF
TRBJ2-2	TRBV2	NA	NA	TGTGCCAGCAGTGTGGGCGGGGAGCTGTTTTTT	CASSVGGELFF
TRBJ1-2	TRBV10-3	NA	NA	TGTGCCATCAGTGAAAGACTTTATGGCTACACCTTC	CAISERLYGYTF
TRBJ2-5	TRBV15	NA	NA	TGTGCCACCAGCAGAGAGGGCCGTATTGATTTAGCGACCCAGTACTTC	CATSREGRIDLATQYF
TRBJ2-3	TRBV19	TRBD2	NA	TGTGCCAGTAGGACCGGGACTAGCGGAACCCTCACAGATACGCAGTATTTT	CASRTGTSGTLTDTQYF
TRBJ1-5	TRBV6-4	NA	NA	TGTGCCAGCAGTGACCAGACACTATATAGCAATCAGCCCCAGCATTTT	CASSDQTLYSNQPQHF
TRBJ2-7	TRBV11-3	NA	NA	TGTGCCAGCAGCTTAGATCATCGCGGGCGAAAAAGCTCCTACGAGCAGTACTTC	CASSLDHRGRKSSYEQYF
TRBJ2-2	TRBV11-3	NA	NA	TGTGCCAGCAGCTTAGAGGAGGGATGGGGGCACGGGGAGCTGTTTTTT	CASSLEEGWGHGELFF
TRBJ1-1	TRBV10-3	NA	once	TGTGCCATCGGATCGGACACTGAAGCTTTCTTT	CAIGSDTEAFF
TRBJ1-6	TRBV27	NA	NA	TGTGCCAGCAGTTTCGGGACCACATTGAGACCCCTCCACTTT	CASSFGTTLRPLHF
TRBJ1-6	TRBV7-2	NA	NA	TGTGCCAGCAGGTATCCCCGAGGGGCCCTTTCACCCCTCCACTTT	CASRYPRGALSPLHF
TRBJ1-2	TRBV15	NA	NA	TGTGCCACCAGCAGGGCCGGGGGCGTCTATGGCTACACCTTC	CATSRAGGVYGYTF
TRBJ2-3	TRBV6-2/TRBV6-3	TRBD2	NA	TGTGCCAGCAGTTCTCCTTCCATTCTGGGGAGGGGTAGCACAGATACGCAGTATTTT	CASSSPSILGRGSTDTQYF
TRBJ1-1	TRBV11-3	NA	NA	TGTGCCAGCAGCTTGGTGAGGGACACTGAAGCTTTCTTT	CASSLVRDTEAFF
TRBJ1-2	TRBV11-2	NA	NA	TGTGCCAGCAGCTTAAAGTGGGATGCGTCTAACTATGGCTACACCTTC	CASSLKWDASNYGYTF
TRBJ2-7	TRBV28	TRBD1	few	TGTGCCAGCAGCCCCCCCCGGGACAGGGCTTACGAGCAGTACTTC	CASSPPRDRAYEQYF
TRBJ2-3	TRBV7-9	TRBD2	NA	TGTGCCAGCAGCCCTGGGACTAGCGGGGGGACTAGCACAGATACGCAGTATTTT	CASSPGTSGGTSTDTQYF
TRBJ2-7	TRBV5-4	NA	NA	TGTGCCAGCAGCTTTGGGTGGGGCGAGCAGTACTTC	CASSFGWGEQYF
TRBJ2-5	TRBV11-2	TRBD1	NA	TGTGCCAGCAGCTTAGCCCCGACAGGGCCCAGGTCCCAGTACTTC	CASSLAPTGPRSQYF
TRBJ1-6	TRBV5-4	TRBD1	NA	TGTGCCAGCAGCTCGGGGGGACAGGGGATCTATAATTCACCCCTCCACTTT	CASSSGGQGIYNSPLHF
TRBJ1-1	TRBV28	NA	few	TGTGCCAGCAGTTCCTCCGGGGAGGGGGGCGCTGAAGCTTTCTTT	CASSSSGEGGAEAFF
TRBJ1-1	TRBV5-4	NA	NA	TGTGCCAGCAGCTTTTCTCCGACCCATGGGACTGAAGCTTTCTTT	CASSFSPTHGTEAFF
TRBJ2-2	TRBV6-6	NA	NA	TGTGCCAGCAGTTATCAAGGGTACGGGGAGCTGTTTTTT	CASSYQGYGELFF
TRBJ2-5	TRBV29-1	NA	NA	TGCAGCGTTGAGATAAGAGGGGCAGGAGAGACCCAGTACTTC	CSVEIRGAGETQYF
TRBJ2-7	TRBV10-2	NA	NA	TGCGCCAGCAGGGGATTACTAGCTCCCTACGAGCAGTACTTC	CASRGLLAPYEQYF
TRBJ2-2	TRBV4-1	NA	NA	TGCGCCAGCAGCCCGCCAACAGCGGACACCGGGGAGCTGTTTTTT	CASSPPTADTGELFF
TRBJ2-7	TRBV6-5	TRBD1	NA	TGTGCCAGCAGGTCCGGGACAGGGAACGAGCAGTACTTC	CASRSGTGNEQYF